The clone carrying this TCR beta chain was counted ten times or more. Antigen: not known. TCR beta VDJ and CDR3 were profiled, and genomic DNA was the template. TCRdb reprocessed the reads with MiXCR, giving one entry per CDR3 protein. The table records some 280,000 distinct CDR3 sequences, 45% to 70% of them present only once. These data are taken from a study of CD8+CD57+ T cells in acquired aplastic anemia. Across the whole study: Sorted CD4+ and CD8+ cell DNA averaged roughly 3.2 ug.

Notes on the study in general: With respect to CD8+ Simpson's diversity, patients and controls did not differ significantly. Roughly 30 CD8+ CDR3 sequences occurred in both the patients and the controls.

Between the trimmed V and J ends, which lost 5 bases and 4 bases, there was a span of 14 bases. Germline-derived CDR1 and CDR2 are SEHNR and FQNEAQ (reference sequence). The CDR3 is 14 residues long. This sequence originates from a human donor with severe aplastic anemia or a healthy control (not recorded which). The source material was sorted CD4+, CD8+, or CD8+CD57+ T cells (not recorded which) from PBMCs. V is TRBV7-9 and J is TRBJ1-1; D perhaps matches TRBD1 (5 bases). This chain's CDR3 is CASSVTVWGTEAFF. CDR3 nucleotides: TGTGCCAGCAGCGTGACAGTTTGGGGCACTGAAGCTTTCTTT.